This T cell receptor beta chain was captured in a study of CD8 T cells in Susac syndrome. The CDR3 totals 12 residues. Between the trimmed V and J ends, which lost 5 bases and 7 bases, there was a span of 8 bases. Per germline, CDR1 SGHTA and CDR2 FQGNSA. In this sample, this clonotype turned up a few times. Sequencing of TCR beta was undertaken in CD8+ and CD4+ T cells derived from blood. Patients with stable or active relapsing-remitting disease, all of them treatment-naive, made up the multiple sclerosis controls. When the RNA was reverse transcribed, random hexamers were used with an input of about 0.5 to 1 ug. TCRdb reprocessed the immunoSEQ multiplex PCR reads with MiXCR, giving one entry per CDR3 protein. Here the sample spans 170,000 or so distinct CDR3 sequences, 85% to 95% being singletons.

V is TRBV7-2 and J is TRBJ2-2; perhaps TRBD2 as D (6 bases). Sequencing was performed on CD4+ T cells from PBMCs. The TCR originated in a human donor with multiple sclerosis. CDR3 DNA sequence: TGTGCCAGCAGCCAGACTAGCGGGGAGCTGTTTTTT. Its protein is CASSQTSGELFF.